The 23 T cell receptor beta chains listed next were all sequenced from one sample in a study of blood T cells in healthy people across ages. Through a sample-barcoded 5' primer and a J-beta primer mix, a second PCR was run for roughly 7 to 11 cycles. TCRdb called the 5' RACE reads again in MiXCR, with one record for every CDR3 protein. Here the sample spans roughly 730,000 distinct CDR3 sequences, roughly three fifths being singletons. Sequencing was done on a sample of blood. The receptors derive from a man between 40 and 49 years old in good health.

The CDR3 DNA reads TGTGCCAGCAGTGTCTCCGGGCTCTACTACGAGCAGTACTTC. Translating gives CASSVSGLYYEQYF. The chain combines TRBV27 with TRBJ2-7; D is undetermined. V lost 5 bases and J lost 3, with 14 bases in between. The germline gives CDR1 MNHEY, CDR2 SMNVEV (reference sequence). CDR3 size: 14 residues.

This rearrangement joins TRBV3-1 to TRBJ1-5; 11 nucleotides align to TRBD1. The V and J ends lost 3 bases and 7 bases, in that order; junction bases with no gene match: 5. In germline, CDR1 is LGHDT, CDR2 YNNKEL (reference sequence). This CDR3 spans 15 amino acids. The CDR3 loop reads CASSQGTGGMQPQHF. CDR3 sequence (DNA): TGTGCCAGCAGCCAGGGGACAGGGGGTATGCAGCCCCAGCATTTT.

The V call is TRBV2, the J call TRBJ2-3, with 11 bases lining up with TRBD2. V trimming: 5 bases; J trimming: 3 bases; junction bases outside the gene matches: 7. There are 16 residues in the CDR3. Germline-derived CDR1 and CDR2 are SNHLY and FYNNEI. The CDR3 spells CASSPNSGGATDTQYF. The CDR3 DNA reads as TGTGCCAGCAGTCCTAATAGCGGGGGGGCAACAGATACGCAGTATTTT.

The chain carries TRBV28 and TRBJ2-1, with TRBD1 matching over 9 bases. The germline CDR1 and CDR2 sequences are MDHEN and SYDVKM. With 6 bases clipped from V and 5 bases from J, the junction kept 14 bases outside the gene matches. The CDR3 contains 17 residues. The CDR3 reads CASRVYRGQSLNNEQFF. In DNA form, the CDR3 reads TGTGCCAGCAGGGTATACAGGGGGCAGTCTCTAAACAATGAGCAGTTCTTC.

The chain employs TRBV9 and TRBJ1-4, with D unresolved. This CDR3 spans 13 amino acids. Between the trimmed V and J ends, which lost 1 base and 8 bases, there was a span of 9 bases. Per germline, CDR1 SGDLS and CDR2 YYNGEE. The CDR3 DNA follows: TGTGCCAGCAGCGTATTGGAAAGCGAAAAACTGTTTTTT. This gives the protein CASSVLESEKLFF.

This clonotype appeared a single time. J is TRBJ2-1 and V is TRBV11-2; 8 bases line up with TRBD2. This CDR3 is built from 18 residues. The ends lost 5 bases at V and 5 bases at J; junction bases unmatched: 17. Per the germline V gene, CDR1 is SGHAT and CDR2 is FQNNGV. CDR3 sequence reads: CASSSTGVFRGGNNEQFF. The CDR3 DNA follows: TGTGCCAGCAGCAGCACGGGGGTCTTTCGCGGGGGGAACAATGAGCAGTTCTTC. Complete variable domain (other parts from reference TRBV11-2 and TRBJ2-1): EAGVAQSPRYKIIEKRQSVAFWCNPISGHATLYWYQQILGQGPKLLIQFQNNGVVDDSQLPKDRFSAERLKGVDSTLKIQPAKLEDSAVYLCASSSTGVFRGGNNEQFFGPGTRLTVL.

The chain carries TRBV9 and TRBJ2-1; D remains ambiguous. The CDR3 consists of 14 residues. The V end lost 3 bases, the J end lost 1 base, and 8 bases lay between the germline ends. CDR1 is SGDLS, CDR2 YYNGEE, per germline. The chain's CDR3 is CASSDPGSYNEQFF. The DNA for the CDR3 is TGTGCCAGCAGCGACCCCGGGTCCTACAATGAGCAGTTCTTC.

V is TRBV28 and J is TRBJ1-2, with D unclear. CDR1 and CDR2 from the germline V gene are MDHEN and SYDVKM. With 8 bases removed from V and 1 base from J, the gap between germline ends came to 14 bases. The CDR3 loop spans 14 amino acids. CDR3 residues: CASFSPGGNYGYTF. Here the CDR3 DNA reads TGTGCCAGCTTTTCCCCCGGTGGTAACTATGGCTACACCTTC.

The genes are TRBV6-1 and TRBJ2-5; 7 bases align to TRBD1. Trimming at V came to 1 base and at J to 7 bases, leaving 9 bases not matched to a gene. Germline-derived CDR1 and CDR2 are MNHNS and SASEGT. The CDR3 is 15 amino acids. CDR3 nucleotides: TGTGCCAGCAGTGAAGTCCAGGGGGTTAGGGGGACCCAGTACTTC. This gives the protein CASSEVQGVRGTQYF.

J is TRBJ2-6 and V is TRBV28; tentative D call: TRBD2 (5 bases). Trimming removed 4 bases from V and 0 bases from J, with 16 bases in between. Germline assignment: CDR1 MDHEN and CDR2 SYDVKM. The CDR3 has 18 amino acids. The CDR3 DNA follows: TGTGCCAGCAGTTCCATGGGGTCGGGAATCTCTGGGGCCAACGTCCTGACTTTC. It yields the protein CASSSMGSGISGANVLTF.

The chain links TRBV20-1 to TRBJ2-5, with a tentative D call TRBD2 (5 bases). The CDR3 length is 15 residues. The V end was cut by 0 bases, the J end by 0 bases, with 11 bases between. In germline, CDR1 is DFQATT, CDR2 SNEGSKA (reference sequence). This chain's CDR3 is CSARDGSQYQETQYF. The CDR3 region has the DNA TGCAGTGCTAGAGATGGGAGCCAGTACCAAGAGACCCAGTACTTC.

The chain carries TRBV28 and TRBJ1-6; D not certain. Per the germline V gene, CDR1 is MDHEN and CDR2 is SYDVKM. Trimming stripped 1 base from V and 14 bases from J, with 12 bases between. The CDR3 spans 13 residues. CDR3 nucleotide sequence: TGTGCCAGCAGTTTATCGTCAGTGAGGACCCTCCACTTT. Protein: CASSLSSVRTLHF.

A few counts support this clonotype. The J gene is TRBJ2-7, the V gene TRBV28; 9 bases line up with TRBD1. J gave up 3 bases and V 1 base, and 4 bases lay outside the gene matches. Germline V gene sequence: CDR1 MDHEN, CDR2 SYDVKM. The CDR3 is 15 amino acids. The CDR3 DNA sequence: TGTGCCAGCAGTTTATACGGACAGGGGAGCTACGAGCAGTACTTC. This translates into CASSLYGQGSYEQYF.

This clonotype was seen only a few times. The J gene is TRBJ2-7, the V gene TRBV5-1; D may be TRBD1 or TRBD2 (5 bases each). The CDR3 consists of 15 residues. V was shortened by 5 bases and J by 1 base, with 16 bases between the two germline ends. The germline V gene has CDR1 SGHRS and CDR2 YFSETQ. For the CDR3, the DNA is TGCGCCAGCAGGACTCGTCCGGGACCTTCCTACGAGCAGTACTTC. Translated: CASRTRPGPSYEQYF.

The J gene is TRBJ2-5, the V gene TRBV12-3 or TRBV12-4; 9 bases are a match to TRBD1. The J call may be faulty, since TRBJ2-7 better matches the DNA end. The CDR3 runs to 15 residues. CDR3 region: CASSQTGQGFYEQYF. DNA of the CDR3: TGTGCCAGCAGTCAAACGGGACAGGGTTTCTACGAGCAGTACTTC.

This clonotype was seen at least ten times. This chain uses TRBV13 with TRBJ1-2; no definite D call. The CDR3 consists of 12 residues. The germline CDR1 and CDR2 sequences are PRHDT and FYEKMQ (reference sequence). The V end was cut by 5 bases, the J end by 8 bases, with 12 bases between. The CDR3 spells CASSLQSGGYTF. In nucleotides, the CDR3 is TGTGCCAGCAGCCTCCAGAGCGGAGGCTACACCTTC.

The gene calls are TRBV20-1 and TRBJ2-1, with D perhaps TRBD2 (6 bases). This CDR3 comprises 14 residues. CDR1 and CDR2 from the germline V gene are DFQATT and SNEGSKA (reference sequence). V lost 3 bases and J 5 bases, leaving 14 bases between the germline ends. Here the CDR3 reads CSARTRKSNNEQFF. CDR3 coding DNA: TGCAGTGCTAGGACTAGGAAATCCAACAATGAGCAGTTCTTC.

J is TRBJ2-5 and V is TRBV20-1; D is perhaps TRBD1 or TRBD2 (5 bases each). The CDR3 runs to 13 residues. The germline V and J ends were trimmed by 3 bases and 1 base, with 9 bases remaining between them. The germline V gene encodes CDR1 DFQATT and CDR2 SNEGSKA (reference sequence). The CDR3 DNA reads TGCAGTGCTAGGCGAGGGGTCCAAGAGACCCAGTACTTC. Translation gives CSARRGVQETQYF.

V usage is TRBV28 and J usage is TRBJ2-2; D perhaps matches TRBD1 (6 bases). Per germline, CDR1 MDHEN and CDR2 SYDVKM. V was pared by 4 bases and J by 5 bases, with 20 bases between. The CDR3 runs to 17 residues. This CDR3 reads CASSSPGEGMGTGELFF. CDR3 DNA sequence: TGTGCCAGCAGTTCTCCAGGGGAAGGGATGGGGACCGGGGAGCTGTTTTTT.

CDR3 sequence reads: CASSPRQGDDFYGYTF. The CDR3 region has the DNA TGTGCCAGCAGCCCCCGACAGGGAGACGACTTCTATGGCTACACCTTC. This sequence joins TRBV9 and TRBJ1-2; 7 nucleotides align to TRBD1. V lost 4 bases to trimming and J lost 4 bases; unmatched junction nucleotides: 13. The CDR3 covers 16 residues. The germline V gene has CDR1 SGDLS and CDR2 YYNGEE.

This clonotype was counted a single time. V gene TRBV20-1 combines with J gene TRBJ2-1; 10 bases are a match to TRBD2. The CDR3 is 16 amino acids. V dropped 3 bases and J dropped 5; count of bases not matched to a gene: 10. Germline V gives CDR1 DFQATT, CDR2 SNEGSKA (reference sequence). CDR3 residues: CSASGKSGRAHNEQFF. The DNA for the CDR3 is TGCAGTGCTAGCGGTAAGAGCGGGAGGGCCCACAATGAGCAGTTCTTC.

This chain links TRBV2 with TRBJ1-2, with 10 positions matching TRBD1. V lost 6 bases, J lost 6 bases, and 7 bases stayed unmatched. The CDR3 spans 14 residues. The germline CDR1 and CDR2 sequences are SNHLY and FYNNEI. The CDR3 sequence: CASRPGTGVDGYTF. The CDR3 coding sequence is TGTGCCAGCAGGCCCGGGACAGGGGTTGATGGCTACACCTTC.

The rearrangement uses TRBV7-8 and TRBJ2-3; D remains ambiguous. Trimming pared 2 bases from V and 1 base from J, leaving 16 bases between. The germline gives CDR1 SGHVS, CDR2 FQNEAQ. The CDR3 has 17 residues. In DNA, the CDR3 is TGTGCCAGCAGCTTACGTCGGCGGATTCCTGGCACAGATACGCAGTATTTT. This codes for CASSLRRRIPGTDTQYF.